This T cell receptor beta chain was obtained from a study of PD-1 blockade in classical Hodgkin lymphoma. Points from the study as a whole: With CD4+ cells, TCR diversity rose significantly by C4D1, but not with CD8+ cells.

All the patients suffered relapse after autologous stem cell transplantation, and brentuximab vedotin exposure differed. TCRdb's table, derived via immunoSEQ multiplex PCR, lists solely in-frame clones and lacks some. Among tens of thousands of clones listed, 89% were seen once. On this clone itself: Its antigen is still unknown.

Trimming left V 3 bases short and J 0 bases short, with 8 bases between. There are 14 residues in the CDR3. CDR1 LNHDA and CDR2 SQIVND come from the germline V gene (reference sequence). This rearrangement joins TRBV19 to TRBJ1-1; D not resolved. Sequencing used peripheral blood mononuclear cells (PBMCs), obtained before the second cycle of nivolumab. This TCR derives from a human donor with classical Hodgkin lymphoma. In DNA, the CDR3 is TGTGCCAGTAGTATTCACACTCTGAACACTGAAGCTTTCTTT. Translated: CASSIHTLNTEAFF.